This T cell receptor beta chain was profiled in a study of cytomegalovirus exposure and HLA in healthy donors (dated by TCRdb to the late 2010s). Context from the whole study: In an earlier analysis of under 750 of the donors, 250 to 300 Gb of sequence data and about 110 million unique TCR beta sequences from about 179 million T cells were reported. An early release covering 500 to 750 HLA-typed donors comprised 250 to 350 gigabases of sequencing data and approximately 80 million unique TCR sequences. Of the approximately 400 genotyped donors, roughly 80% were placed in the genetic ancestry cluster associated with self-reported Caucasian donors. The study aimed to test whether signatures of past pathogen exposure could be identified by cataloging public T cell receptors. Using immunosequencing, the study profiled T cell repertoires from about 620 subjects and related those repertoires to cytomegalovirus serostatus. A separate validation cohort of 100 to 150 different subjects was used in addition to the 666-subject first cohort. The study combined high-throughput TCR immunosequencing, statistical association of individual TCRs with disease status, and machine learning to predict cytomegalovirus infection status. To study patterns of TCR occurrence, a later analysis re-analyzed previously published TCR beta repertoires from 600 to 750 donors and added high-resolution HLA genotyping. Rather than drawing on any new phenotypic data, the later analysis identified candidate immune exposures from TCR beta sequences and the way those sequences occurred across donors. To decide whether each TCR beta V gene segment behaved as functional or pseudogenic, an earlier analysis of fewer than 750 of the donors relied on high-throughput TCR beta sequencing. Donor age, sex, ethnicity and CMV serostatus were compiled together with the repertoire data. A later genetic analysis took genome-wide SNP genotypes for about three fifths of the 666 donors and used that subset as a discovery cohort. Every discovery cohort repertoire had been produced on one sequencing platform. Class I and class II HLA loci were covered by the typing at four-digit resolution. The number of typed donors differed by locus: about 620-640 for A, B, C, DRB1 and DQB1; some 500 for DQA1; 606 for DPA1; and 400 to 480 for DPB1. Roughly five DR-DQ haplotypes were handled as single units for association and clustering, since linkage in the cohort was strong. Across 300 to 500 genotyped donors of the cohort, an average of approximately 240,000 unique TCR beta nucleotide sequences per donor were sequenced, and roughly a sixth of those sequences were non-productive.

The cohort comprised 550 to 700 healthy bone marrow donors. At the time of sampling, every cohort member was nominally healthy, though immune exposures that went unrecorded were likely present. The donor tested CMV seronegative, placing the donor among the 350 to 400 seronegative members of the cohort. A peripheral blood sample was provided by each donor, and peripheral blood mononuclear cells were used for TCR beta sequencing. Genomic DNA extraction from the blood cell samples was performed with the Qiagen DNeasy Blood Extraction Kit. V was cut back by 5 bases and J by 2 bases, leaving a gap of 7 bases between them. CDR3 length: 12 amino acids, cysteine to phenylalanine. Kept here is only the CDR3 DNA, which spans 36 bases and is read in frame from base 1. Via the germline V gene, CDR1 is SGHRS and CDR2 YFSETQ. Notes on this clone: No antigen is known for it.

Library construction relied on the immunoSEQ multiplex PCR assay. For the multiplex PCR, a mixture combining 60 forward primers for TCR Vbeta segments and 13 reverse primers for TCR Jbeta segments was used. A multiplex PCR assay on genomic DNA amplified the CDR3 region of rearranged TCR beta genes. Amplified TCR beta libraries were sequenced as 87-base-pair reads on the Illumina HiSeq System. Under the source paper's analysis protocol: In a later analysis, 70 million to 95 million unique TCR beta chains were counted across the 500 to 700 repertoires, and roughly 9.9 million of these chains were shared by at least two donors. Raw reads were error-corrected and collapsed into unique sequences with a nearest-neighbor algorithm that merged closely related sequences to remove PCR and sequencing errors. Alignment of CDR3 sequences to IMGT reference sequences was used to assign V, D and J gene segments. Each retained sequence needed at least a six-nucleotide match to both a V gene segment and a J gene segment. Rearrangements were called productive when the CDR3 lacked stop codons and stayed in frame with V and J; all others were non-productive. Following IMGT convention, CDR3 was defined as the stretch from the second conserved V-encoded cysteine up to the conserved J-encoded phenylalanine. Sequences without an unambiguous match to a single V gene segment were excluded from the earlier analysis of a few hundred of the donors. An earlier analysis of a few hundred of the donors classified V segments as functional when productive rearrangements were above 56.7% and as segregating when the standard deviation between donors was above 5%. A statistical classification framework was built to diagnose cytomegalovirus status from the catalog of TCR beta chain sequences. In a later analysis, V and J genes were assigned by comparing TCR nucleotide sequences against IMGT/GENE-DB human TR gene sequences. The TCRdist pipeline was used in a later analysis to assign CDR3 sequences and most-parsimonious VDJ recombination scenarios. In a later analysis, every TCR beta chain was defined by the combination of its CDR3 amino acid sequence and its V-gene family, and reads without a unique V-gene family were dropped. In a later analysis, 500 to 700 highly shared, low-generation-probability nucleotide sequences were removed to address suspected cross-contamination and a sequencing artifact. In a later analysis, a clonal expansion index for each public chain was calculated from normalized within-repertoire ranks of inferred template counts. In a later analysis, generation probabilities were computed using a VDJ recombination model fitted to out-of-frame rearrangements, and the results were checked against IGoR. In a later analysis, hypergeometric tests were used to score TCR-TCR, TCR-HLA and TCR-CMV co-occurrence, with a repertoire-size bias correction applied to TCR pairs. In a later analysis, false discovery rates were estimated by permuting HLA or CMV assignments 20 times. In a later analysis, co-occurring TCRs were grouped using DBSCAN, and TCRdist sequence similarity was added for clustering within HLA-allele-positive subsets. For co-occurrence clustering, repertoires with fewer than 30,000 or more than 120,000 public chains were excluded, along with five repertoires with anomalous nucleotide sharing. Held by TCRdb, this immuneACCESS table contains in-frame sequences only and omits some clones. Under half of the omission traces to an unresolved V gene where checked; the cause of the rest is unknown. Clone size and the V and J calls come from that table; the DNA yielded D and trimming. This sample's table contains approximately 110,000 clones. Approximately 3.9% of the sample lies in the top ten.

Study-level results and caveats: A total of 150 to 200 TCR beta chains were listed by the study as associated with cytomegalovirus. A later analysis found that TCR association rates varied across HLA loci, with DRB1 alleles showing the most associated TCRs and HLA-C alleles the fewest. According to a later analysis, most CMV-associated TCR beta chains appeared to be HLA-restricted, and the HLA associations seemed to be driven largely by CMV exposure. Specific HLA alleles were associated with over 15,000 TCR beta sequences at a false discovery rate of 0.05 in a later analysis. Because HLA typing was unavailable for some donors at each locus, only the typed subset was used in association tests. In an earlier analysis of 587 of the donors, most TCR beta V segments appeared in productive rearrangements about 87% or about 30% of the time, broadly matching IMGT annotations. In a later analysis, HLA-associated TCR beta chains were found to be more clonally expanded and to have lower generation probabilities than equally common non-associated chains. According to a later genetic analysis, donors in an Asian-associated ancestry cluster had fewer N-insertions in productive TCRs than the approximately 690-donor mean. While some public TCRs were present in many individuals, most TCR sequences turned up only very rarely across donors. Only TCR beta chains were sequenced in this cohort, and the absence of alpha or paired-chain data limited detectable features. A cluster of highly shared sequence variants was judged likely to be a technical artifact of the sequencing pipeline. In both the original and validation cohorts, the classifier was reported to diagnose cytomegalovirus status with high specificity and sensitivity. A further reported finding was that TCR beta sequences accurately predicted the HLA-A and HLA-B alleles for most subjects in the first cohort. A later analysis reported that several top co-occurrence clusters appeared linked to parvovirus B19, influenza, CMV and Epstein-Barr virus. When HLA alleles, especially DR and DQ, strongly co-occurred, TCR associations were difficult to assign to individual alleles. Sequencing depth was assumed to be roughly uniform across donors in the presence/absence analyses, though that assumption may not hold. Some IMGT-functional V segments, including TRBV6-2 and TRBV6-3, could not be told apart with the 87-base-pair reads, so those segments were excluded. Linkage disequilibrium might explain the correlated functional status among segregating V segments, but an unknown experimental factor could not be excluded. Over 15 rarely observed V segments, including chromosome 9 orphons, were excluded from the earlier analysis of about 600 of the donors because counts were too low. Immune exposure information for the cohort was limited to CMV serostatus. The authors suggested that the approach could potentially be extended to other disease states and immunological phenotypes. A few of the identified cytomegalovirus-associated TCR beta chains were confirmed in vitro to be specific for cytomegalovirus antigens. A later genetic analysis associated a missense DCLRE1C variant with V-gene and J-gene trimming of TCR beta chains, and an independent cohort replicated the association.

The clonotype originates from a man aged 18-30 years in good health and CMV-seronegative. The sequenced material came from PBMCs. The chain employs TRBV5-1 and TRBJ1-2, with the identity of the D gene unclear. The DNA sequence is as follows: TGCGCCAGCAGACTAGAAAACTATGGCTACACCTTC. This codes for CASRLENYGYTF.